This T cell receptor beta chain emerged from a study of cytomegalovirus exposure and HLA in healthy donors (dated by TCRdb to 2016 to 2017). As for the study more broadly: The 550 to 750 repertoires of the first cohort and the approximately 110 validation repertoires were produced on the same platform, according to a later analysis. The study aimed to test whether signatures of past pathogen exposure could be identified by cataloging public T cell receptors. Besides the first cohort of approximately 710 subjects, a separate validation cohort made up of over a hundred different subjects was used. To predict cytomegalovirus infection status, the study brought together high-throughput TCR immunosequencing, statistical association of individual TCRs with disease status, and machine learning.

Library preparation employed the immunoSEQ multiplex PCR assay. For the original study's pipeline: A statistical classification framework was built to diagnose cytomegalovirus status from the catalog of TCR beta chain sequences. The table was pulled from immuneACCESS by TCRdb, which kept in-frame rearrangements only. Such tables lose some clones; where checked, under half of the loss comes from unresolved V genes, and the rest has no known cause. V and J calls plus clone size are reproduced from that table; the DNA served to infer D and trimming. Across this sample there are about 86,000 clones, with 90% to 95% seen only once. Of the sample, about 0.68% is held by the ten largest clones. Donors formed part of the validation cohort, which comprised about 130 subjects and was distinct from the first cohort of under 850 subjects. Results the study describes overall, beyond this receptor: A later analysis had no HLA typing for the validation cohort, so co-occurrence there was scored across all 130 or so repertoires. In vitro tests confirmed that a few of the cytomegalovirus-associated TCR beta chains recognize cytomegalovirus antigens. The classifier was reported to diagnose cytomegalovirus status with high specificity and sensitivity in both the original cohort and the validation cohort. Most TCR sequences were seen in very few donors, while some public TCRs were found in many individuals. The study listed over 150 TCR beta chains as associated with cytomegalovirus. It was suggested by the authors that the approach could potentially be generalized to other disease states and immunological phenotypes. A later analysis found that TCRs clustered in the first cohort also tended to co-occur in the 95 to 150 validation repertoires, with 94% of cluster scores above 0.

About this clone itself: Its antigen is unknown. Base qualities are not at hand, and no much larger clone is one base apart.

The junction shows trimming of 6 bases on V and 0 bases on J, and the gene matches do not reach 10 bases of it. From a lookup of the germline V gene (reference sequence), CDR1 and CDR2 are MNHEY and SMNVEV. The cysteine opens and the phenylalanine closes a CDR3 of 16 amino acids. The only DNA kept is the CDR3, 48 bases in frame from the first base. Sequencing used PBMCs. The rearrangement joined TRBV27 to TRBJ1-1, with TRBD1 identical over 7 junction bases. The TCR was taken from a man younger than 35 in good health and CMV-seronegative. Read as DNA, the sequence is TGTGCCAGCAGGACAGGGACCGATAACTTGAACACTGAAGCTTTCTTT. This gives the protein CASRTGTDNLNTEAFF.